The clone carrying this T cell receptor beta chain was seen many times. The source of the sample is a study of T cell repertoires in cytomegalovirus infection. Study at large: The public TCR beta signatures pointed to both CMV infection and matching HLA type.

TCRdb reprocessed the reads via MiXCR and lists one record per CDR3 protein. The data show about 180,000 distinct CDR3 sequences, approximately 15% seen once. V gave up 4 bases and J gave up 0 bases, with 13 bases separating them. The CDR3 is 16 residues long. The germline V gene has CDR1 SGHVS and CDR2 FQNEAQ. The gene calls are TRBV7-8 and TRBJ2-1, with a possible D match to TRBD1 (6 bases). This clonotype was obtained from a human donor in good health (CMV status not recorded). Some clones in this sample may be carry-over from other donors' samples. The sequencing sample was made of PBMCs. The CDR3 DNA reads TGTGCCAGCAGCTATACAGACAGGATCTCCTACAATGAGCAGTTCTTC. Translation: CASSYTDRISYNEQFF.